The 15 T cell receptor beta chains given below trace back to one sample, sequenced in a study of blood T cells in healthy people across ages (dated by TCRdb to between 2014 and 2017). The library was built by means of 5' RACE. This sample was sequenced with an Illumina HiSeq 2500. A second PCR of roughly 7 to 11 cycles was performed with a sample-barcoded 5' primer and a J-beta primer mix. TCRdb handled the public reads itself, with Q25 trimming in fastp and clone calling in MiXCR, and kept productive beta chains. Duplicate CDR3 protein sequences are folded into a single record with the most common DNA and genes. The sample contains roughly 570,000 distinct CDR3 sequences, approximately 25% of them found a single time. The leading ten clones occupy less than 20% of the sample. What was sequenced was blood. These receptors all stem from a woman aged 70-85 years in good health.

V usage is TRBV25-1 and J usage is TRBJ2-6; no firm D call. The CDR3 has 13 residues. V lost 8 bases, J lost 1 base, and 6 bases lay in between. Germline CDR1 and CDR2: MGHDK and SYGVNS. The CDR3 spells CASLLSGANVLTF. CDR3 nucleotide sequence: TGTGCCAGCCTCCTGTCTGGGGCCAACGTCCTGACTTTC. Looking up the rest from reference TRBV25-1 and TRBJ2-6 gives the full variable domain: EADIYQTPRYLVIGTGKKITLECSQTMGHDKMYWYQQDPGMELHLIHYSYGVNSTEKGDLSSESTVSRIRTEHFPLTLESARPSHTSQYLCASLLSGANVLTFGAGSRLTVL.

The chain links TRBV25-1 to TRBJ2-2, with D unclear. V lost 2 bases and J 8 bases, leaving 6 bases between the germline ends. Germline lookup yields CDR1 MGHDK and CDR2 SYGVNS. The CDR3 is 12 residues long. The CDR3 loop is CASSEGWGELFF. As DNA, the CDR3 is TGTGCCAGCAGTGAAGGATGGGGGGAGCTGTTTTTT.

In its sample, this clonotype was seen a few times. The CDR3 is CASSQALGATGEKLFF. The CDR3 coding sequence is TGCGCCAGCAGCCAAGCCCTTGGGGCGACTGGTGAAAAACTGTTTTTT. The rearrangement uses TRBV4-3 and TRBJ1-4, with D perhaps matching TRBD1 (5 bases). In germline, CDR1 is LGHNA, CDR2 YSLEER. CDR3 length: 16 residues. V lost 1 base and J lost 7, with 16 bases in between.

The chain combines TRBV6-6 with TRBJ1-1; D is undetermined. In germline, CDR1 is MNHNY, CDR2 SVGAGI (reference sequence). Trimming left V 4 bases short and J 5 bases short, with 20 bases between. The CDR3 contains 16 residues. CDR3 amino acids: CASSLTPQAAETEAFF. CDR3 nucleotide sequence: TGTGCCAGCAGTTTAACACCTCAGGCAGCGGAAACTGAAGCTTTCTTT.

The genes are TRBV7-2 and TRBJ2-2; tentative D call: TRBD2 (6 bases). Germline CDR1 reads SGHTA; CDR2 reads FQGNSA. Trimming removed 2 bases at V and 7 bases at J, with 17 bases between. CDR3 length: 16 amino acids. Here the CDR3 reads CASSLLGSGYSGELFF. As DNA, the CDR3 is TGTGCCAGCAGCTTACTTGGTAGCGGCTACAGCGGGGAGCTGTTTTTT.

This clonotype was detected a few times. The chain joins TRBV29-1 to TRBJ2-3; TRBD2 matches at 10 bases. The length of the CDR3 is 18 residues. The germline V gene has CDR1 SQVTM and CDR2 ANQGSEA. V trimming: 6 bases; J trimming: 1 base; junction bases outside the gene matches: 16. CDR3 protein: CSVKEQLSSGGGTDTQYF. Written as DNA, the CDR3 is TGCAGCGTAAAAGAGCAGCTCTCTAGCGGGGGTGGCACAGATACGCAGTATTTT.

This clonotype has more than one count but fewer than ten. The gene calls are TRBV2 and TRBJ1-1; no clear D. The V end lost 1 base, the J end lost 11 bases, and 14 bases lay between the germline ends. This CDR3 is 13 amino acids long. Germline loops: CDR1 SNHLY, CDR2 FYNNEI. The CDR3 sequence is CASSEDGPQPAFF. The CDR3, as DNA: TGTGCCAGCAGTGAAGACGGCCCCCAACCGGCTTTCTTT.

The CDR3 loop reads CSALGNGNTIYF. CDR3 nucleotide sequence: TGCAGTGCCCTGGGCAACGGAAACACCATATATTTT. The rearrangement links TRBV20-1 to TRBJ1-3; D unresolved. V lost 6 bases and J lost 4, with 10 bases in between. The length of the CDR3 is 12 residues. CDR1 is DFQATT and CDR2 is SNEGSKA in the germline V gene (reference sequence).

The rearrangement joins TRBV4-3 to TRBJ2-2; D might be TRBD2 (7 bases). V was trimmed by 3 bases and J by 7 bases, leaving 21 bases between them. The germline CDR1 and CDR2 sequences are LGHNA and YSLEER. This CDR3 contains 17 residues. This chain's CDR3 is CASSHGAGAGQNGELFF. CDR3 DNA: TGCGCCAGCAGCCACGGCGCGGGGGCAGGGCAAAACGGGGAGCTGTTTTTT.

J is TRBJ1-3 and V is TRBV29-1, with no clear D. V lost 5 bases, J lost 3 bases, and 8 bases lay in between. Germline V CDR1 and CDR2: SQVTM, ANQGSEA. This CDR3 is built from 12 residues. CDR3 sequence (DNA): TGCAGCGTTAGGGTGGTTGGAAACACCATATATTTT. Its protein is CSVRVVGNTIYF.

The chain joins TRBV15 to TRBJ2-3, with TRBD1 matching over 8 bases. Trimming cost V 0 bases and J 8 bases; bases outside gene matches: 16. The CDR3 length is 18 residues. Germline CDR1 is LNHNV and CDR2 is YYDKDF (reference sequence). For the CDR3, the DNA is TGTGCCACCAGCAGAGATTCTACGACAGGGGCCTCCGAGGTTACGCAGTATTTT. Translated, it gives CATSRDSTTGASEVTQYF. The variable domain in full, with the rest retrieved from reference TRBV15 and TRBJ2-3, is DAMVIQNPRYQVTQFGKPVTLSCSQTLNHNVMYWYQQKSSQAPKLLFHYYDKDFNNEADTPDNFQSRRPNTSFCFLDIRSPGLGDTAMYLCATSRDSTTGASEVTQYFGPGTRLTVL.

The chain combines TRBV6-6 with TRBJ1-6; D possibly corresponds to TRBD1 (6 bases). Trimming left V 5 bases short and J 7 bases short, with 12 bases between. Germline CDR1 MNHNY, CDR2 SVGAGI (reference sequence). CDR3 size: 14 residues. The CDR3 protein is CASSPMGGNSPLHF. CDR3 sequence (DNA): TGTGCCAGCAGTCCAATGGGGGGCAATTCACCCCTCCACTTT.

This clonotype turned up a few times. The V gene is TRBV9, the J gene TRBJ2-7; D is possibly TRBD1 (6 bases). The ends were cut back, 4 bases at V and 2 bases at J, with 13 bases in the middle. Germline-derived CDR1 and CDR2 are SGDLS and YYNGEE. This CDR3 contains 14 residues. The CDR3 here is CASSTTGLAYEQYF. The CDR3 DNA reads TGTGCCAGCAGCACTACAGGGTTGGCCTACGAGCAGTACTTC.

This clonotype was seen a handful of times. This chain connects TRBV29-1 to TRBJ2-1, with D perhaps being TRBD1 or TRBD2 (5 bases each). Germline-derived CDR1 and CDR2 are SQVTM and ANQGSEA. Trimming removed 4 bases at V and 12 bases at J, with 19 bases between. The CDR3 totals 13 residues. CDR3 bases: TGCAGCGTTGGGGACCGGCAGGGTTCAAGGCAGTTCTTC. It yields the protein CSVGDRQGSRQFF.

V usage is TRBV3-1 and J usage is TRBJ2-7; D remains ambiguous. Between the trimmed V and J ends, which lost 3 bases and 5 bases, there was a span of 11 bases. The CDR3 is 13 amino acids. Per the germline V gene, CDR1 is LGHDT and CDR2 is YNNKEL (reference sequence). The CDR3 coding sequence is TGTGCCAGCAGCCACGATTCTGGAAACGAGCAGTACTTC. As protein: CASSHDSGNEQYF.